This paragraph covers one TCR beta chain sequence. The antigen remains undetermined. Each person with ophthalmopathy scored at least 3 on the Clinical Activity Score, reached NOSPECS grade 4 or higher, and had been ill under 3 months. This specimen comes from a study of T cells in Graves' hyperthyroidism and ophthalmopathy. Whole-study results and caveats: Most thyroid clonotypes that were expanded above 0.001 also turned up in blood.

Amplification of TCR beta CDR3 regions was performed using RNA transcripts as template. First-round RT-PCR with HTBI primers amplified the TCR CDR3 region. Via MiXCR, TCRdb re-called the multiplex PCR reads, giving one row per CDR3 protein. This sample yields approximately 530,000 distinct CDR3 sequences, of which 20% are seen a single time; around 50% belongs to the top ten. This receptor was identified in a man aged 40-49 years with Graves' ophthalmopathy. The specimen sequenced was blood.

Here the CDR3 reads CASSLIAGNYGYTF. The DNA of the CDR3 is TGTGCCAGCAGCTTGATCGCGGGGAACTATGGCTACACCTTC. This chain joins TRBV5-5 and TRBJ1-2; D unresolved. V lost 1 base and J lost 2, with 9 bases in between. From germline, CDR1 is SGHKS and CDR2 YYEKEE (reference sequence). The CDR3 consists of 14 residues. The full variable domain, in which reference TRBV5-5 and TRBJ1-2 provide the parts outside the CDR3, is DAGVTQSPTHLIKTRGQQVTLRCSPISGHKSVSWYQQVLGQGPQFIFQYYEKEERGRGNFPDRFSARQFPNYSSELNVNALLLGDSALYLCASSLIAGNYGYTFGSGTRLTVV.